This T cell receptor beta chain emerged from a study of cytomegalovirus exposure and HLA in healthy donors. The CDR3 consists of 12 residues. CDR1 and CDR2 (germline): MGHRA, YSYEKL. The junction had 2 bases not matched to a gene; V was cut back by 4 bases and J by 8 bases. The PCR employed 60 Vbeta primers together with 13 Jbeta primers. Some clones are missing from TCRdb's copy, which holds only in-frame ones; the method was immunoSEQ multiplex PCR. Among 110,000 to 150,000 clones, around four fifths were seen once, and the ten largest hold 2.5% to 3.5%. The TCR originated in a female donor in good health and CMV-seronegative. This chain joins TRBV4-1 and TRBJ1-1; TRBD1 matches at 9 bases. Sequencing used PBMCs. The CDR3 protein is CASSPDRGEAFF. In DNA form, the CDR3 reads TGCGCCAGCAGCCCAGACAGGGGGGAAGCTTTCTTT.